This entry lists 20 T cell receptor beta chains sequenced from one sample in a study of blood T cell repertoires in COVID-19. Repertoires were generated with immunoSEQ multiplex PCR, while TCRdb's copy carries only in-frame clones and drops some. The repertoire holds 150,000 to 200,000 clones, with approximately 85% as singletons. Sequenced material: PBMCs or T cells enriched from blood (not recorded which). All receptors derive from a woman between 18 and 29 years old who had recovered from COVID-19.

The chain has TRBV27 and TRBJ1-1; possible D gene TRBD1, 5 bases. The CDR3 runs 18 residues. Per germline, CDR1 MNHEY and CDR2 SMNVEV (reference sequence). Between the trimmed V and J ends, which lost 2 bases and 1 base, there was a span of 20 bases. The CDR3 sequence is CASSLNPPTVLQNTEAFF. In DNA form, the CDR3 reads TGTGCCAGCAGTTTAAACCCCCCGACAGTGTTGCAGAACACTGAAGCTTTCTTT.

V usage is TRBV18 and J usage is TRBJ1-1; D ambiguous. This CDR3 is 13 amino acids long. Germline V gene data show CDR1 as KGHSH and CDR2 as LQKENI. V was clipped by 2 bases and J by 4 bases, with 8 bases between them. The CDR3 reads CASSPYSGTEAFF. In nucleotides, the CDR3 is TGTGCCAGCTCACCATACAGCGGCACTGAAGCTTTCTTT.

This clone was found once. The rearrangement uses TRBV28 and TRBJ2-2; D call uncertain. Germline CDR1 is MDHEN and CDR2 is SYDVKM. The CDR3 has 13 residues. Trimming shortened V by 3 bases and J by 7 bases, and 9 bases separated the two germline ends. The CDR3 DNA is TGTGCCAGCAGTTTTCCAGGTCACGGGGAGCTGTTTTTT. Amino acid sequence: CASSFPGHGELFF.

The V call is TRBV15, the J call TRBJ1-1; TRBD1 aligns across 9 bases. CDR3 size: 14 residues. Germline V gives CDR1 LNHNV, CDR2 YYDKDF (reference sequence). With V trimmed by 5 bases and J by 5 bases, 6 bases remained unmatched. The CDR3 bases are TGTGCCACCAGCTGGGGGACAGGGAAAACTGAAGCTTTCTTT. The encoded protein is CATSWGTGKTEAFF.

The chain recombines TRBV4-3 with TRBJ1-1; 10 positions agree with TRBD1. The CDR3 extends over 14 amino acids. Germline lookup yields CDR1 LGHNA and CDR2 YSLEER. The trim removed 5 bases at V and 3 bases at J, leaving 3 bases unmatched. The CDR3 DNA reads TGCGCCAGCAGCGACAGGGGGCGCGACACTGAAGCTTTCTTT. Translation: CASSDRGRDTEAFF.

The V and J genes are TRBV18 and TRBJ1-6; D unclear. The V gene lost 2 bases and the J gene lost 8 bases, with 10 bases spanning the gap. The CDR3 loop spans 14 amino acids. Germline loops: CDR1 KGHSH, CDR2 LQKENI. The CDR3 is CASSPSGSDSPLHF. CDR3 bases: TGTGCCAGCTCACCATCGGGGAGTGATTCACCCCTCCACTTT.

The chain employs TRBV5-1 and TRBJ2-3, with D possibly TRBD2 on 6 matching bases. The CDR3 totals 17 residues. V was shortened by 3 bases and J by 2 bases, with 19 bases between the two germline ends. From germline, CDR1 is SGHRS and CDR2 YFSETQ. The CDR3 protein is CASSWPIGGTNTDTQYF. Here the CDR3 DNA reads TGCGCCAGCAGCTGGCCCATCGGCGGGACGAACACAGATACGCAGTATTTT.

The chain carries TRBV7-2 and TRBJ2-1; TRBD2 might be the D (6 bases). Trimming stripped 3 bases from V and 4 bases from J, with 16 bases between. CDR3 length equals 16 residues. Germline CDR1 is SGHTA and CDR2 is FQGNSA. Here the CDR3 reads CASSFEGSGLYNEQFF. Written as DNA, the CDR3 is TGTGCCAGCAGCTTCGAGGGTAGCGGACTATACAATGAGCAGTTCTTC. Combining the CDR3 with reference TRBV7-2 and TRBJ2-1 gives the whole variable domain GAGVSQSPSNKVTEKGKDVELRCDPISGHTALYWYRQSLGQGLEFLIYFQGNSAPDKSGLPSDRFSAERTGGSVSTLTIQRTQQEDSAVYLCASSFEGSGLYNEQFFGPGTRLTVL.

The gene calls are TRBV6-1 and TRBJ1-1, with 11 positions matching TRBD1. Germline CDR1 is MNHNS and CDR2 is SASEGT. With 3 bases clipped from V and 3 bases from J, the junction kept 6 bases outside the gene matches. The CDR3 is made up of 16 amino acids. CDR3 residues: CASSDPDRGLDTEAFF. The CDR3, as DNA: TGTGCCAGCAGTGACCCGGACAGGGGGCTTGACACTGAAGCTTTCTTT.

The CDR3 loop is CAISESGQFSYNEQFF. The CDR3, as DNA: TGTGCCATCAGTGAGTCGGGGCAGTTCTCCTACAATGAGCAGTTCTTC. This chain uses TRBV10-3 with TRBJ2-1; weak D call: TRBD1 (5 bases). Between the trimmed V and J ends, which lost 0 bases and 0 bases, there was a span of 9 bases. This CDR3 is built from 16 residues. From germline, CDR1 is ENHRY and CDR2 SYGVKD.

The CDR3 DNA sequence: TGTGCCAGCAGTGCAGGCTTCGTGCAGTACTTC. Protein: CASSAGFVQYF. This chain uses TRBV2 with TRBJ2-7; D gene uncertain. Between the trimmed V and J ends, which lost 4 bases and 9 bases, there was a span of 10 bases. This CDR3 contains 11 residues. Germline assignment: CDR1 SNHLY and CDR2 FYNNEI.

The genes are TRBV29-1 and TRBJ2-3; D remains unclear. Trimming cost V 3 bases and J 0 bases, with 16 bases left between them. The CDR3 has 16 amino acids. Germline V CDR1 and CDR2: SQVTM, ANQGSEA. The CDR3 loop reads CSVDSGGGGSTDTQYF. In DNA form, the CDR3 reads TGCAGCGTTGACTCCGGCGGTGGCGGAAGCACAGATACGCAGTATTTT.

The genes are TRBV29-1 and TRBJ2-1; TRBD2 matches 8 bases. J was trimmed by 2 bases and V by 4 bases; bases with no gene match: 7. Germline loops: CDR1 SQVTM, CDR2 ANQGSEA. There are 15 residues in the CDR3. This chain's CDR3 is CSVVPAGVPYNEQFF. DNA for the CDR3: TGCAGCGTTGTACCAGCGGGGGTTCCCTACAATGAGCAGTTCTTC.

As DNA, the CDR3 is TGTGCCAGCAGCCAAGATCTCCCGGGACAGGGGCTTAATGAGCAGTTCTTC. This gives the protein CASSQDLPGQGLNEQFF. The chain recombines TRBV14 with TRBJ2-1; 10 nucleotides agree with TRBD1. Losses at the gene ends were 0 bases for V and 7 bases for J; bases not matched to a gene: 9. CDR3 length equals 17 residues. Per germline, CDR1 SGHDN and CDR2 FVKESK.

The V gene is TRBV28, the J gene TRBJ1-2; 7 bases map to TRBD1. Trimming took 2 bases from V and 4 from J; bases not matched to a gene: 7. Germline V gene sequence: CDR1 MDHEN, CDR2 SYDVKM. The CDR3 covers 15 residues. The CDR3 is CASSLRLGTAYGYTF. The CDR3 bases are TGTGCCAGCAGTTTAAGACTTGGGACAGCCTATGGCTACACCTTC.

CDR3: CASSERLAGGEQYF. In nucleotides, the CDR3 is TGCGCCAGCAGTGAGCGGCTAGCGGGAGGCGAGCAGTACTTC. The genes are TRBV10-1 and TRBJ2-7; TRBD2 aligns across 11 bases. Per the germline V gene, CDR1 is WNHNN and CDR2 is SYGVQD (reference sequence). With 2 bases clipped from V and 6 bases from J, the junction kept 3 bases outside the gene matches. There are 14 residues in the CDR3.

The genes are TRBV6-2 or TRBV6-3 and TRBJ1-1, with D unresolved. Germline V gene data show CDR1 as MNHEY and CDR2 as SVGEGT. V was cut by 5 bases and J by 3 bases, with 10 bases left in between. There are 13 residues in the CDR3. CDR3 coding DNA: TGTGCCAGCAGTGAGTGGAGGTACACTGAAGCTTTCTTT. Translation: CASSEWRYTEAFF.

The chain employs TRBV7-2 and TRBJ2-3; the D is unclear. Trimming removed 5 bases from V and 1 base from J, with 10 bases in between. Germline V lookup: CDR1 SGHTA, CDR2 FQGNSA. CDR3 length: 14 amino acids. CDR3 protein: CASSLYPGTDTQYF. CDR3 DNA: TGTGCCAGCAGCCTCTACCCTGGCACAGATACGCAGTATTTT. Based on the CDR3 plus reference TRBV7-2 and TRBJ2-3, the full variable domain is GAGVSQSPSNKVTEKGKDVELRCDPISGHTALYWYRQSLGQGLEFLIYFQGNSAPDKSGLPSDRFSAERTGGSVSTLTIQRTQQEDSAVYLCASSLYPGTDTQYFGPGTRLTVL.

V gene TRBV15 combines with J gene TRBJ1-1, with a tentative D call TRBD1 (5 bases). V was pared by 9 bases and J by 0 bases, with 11 bases between. CDR3 length equals 13 residues. The germline gives CDR1 LNHNV, CDR2 YYDKDF (reference sequence). The CDR3 bases are TGTGCCACTTCCGGGGGTATGAACACTGAAGCTTTCTTT. Its protein product is CATSGGMNTEAFF. The complete variable domain, with remaining parts taken from reference TRBV15 and TRBJ1-1, reads DAMVIQNPRYQVTQFGKPVTLSCSQTLNHNVMYWYQQKSSQAPKLLFHYYDKDFNNEADTPDNFQSRRPNTSFCFLDIRSPGLGDTAMYLCATSGGMNTEAFFGQGTRLTVV.

V gene TRBV29-1 combines with J gene TRBJ2-5; D is ambiguous. The CDR3 runs to 14 residues. Germline lookup yields CDR1 SQVTM and CDR2 ANQGSEA. V lost 4 bases to trimming and J lost 2 bases, with 14 bases between them. The CDR3 spells CSVGSLTIQETQYF. Written as DNA, the CDR3 is TGCAGCGTTGGATCCTTGACAATACAAGAGACCCAGTACTTC.